This TCR beta chain was documented in a study of a mutant IDH1 vaccine in newly diagnosed glioma. Here immunoSEQ multiplex PCR was the method, and the copy in TCRdb shows in-frame clones only, minus some. The sample holds some 67,000 clones, 83% seen once. CDR3 size: 14 residues. Trimming left V 6 bases short and J 6 bases short, with 15 bases between. Germline values: CDR1 MNHEY, CDR2 SMNVEV (reference sequence). Time point noted: baseline, week 1 (first vaccination visit). Treatment noted: pre-vaccination baseline after standard-of-care therapy. Donor diagnoses consisted of new WHO grade 3 or 4 IDH1-mutant, ATRX-lost astrocytomas.

The chain combines TRBV27 with TRBJ1-5; D possibly corresponds to TRBD1 (5 bases). This clonotype originated in a woman aged 18-29 years with glioma. Some clones in this sample may be carry-over from other donors' samples. The sample was peripheral blood mononuclear cells (PBMCs), taken from a glioma patient treated with radiotherapy, temozolomide or both. CDR3 amino acids: CASREGIQAQPQHF. The CDR3 DNA reads TGTGCCAGCAGGGAGGGGATACAGGCTCAGCCCCAGCATTTT.